A single sample is the source of the 30 T cell receptor beta chains below, sequenced in a study of cytomegalovirus exposure and HLA in healthy donors. PCR primers comprised 60 Vbeta and 13 Jbeta primers. The table came from immunoSEQ multiplex PCR; TCRdb's copy has only in-frame clones and leaves some out. The sample holds about 120,000 clones, less than 80% seen once. The source material was PBMCs. These receptors originate from a woman between 50 and 59 years old in good health and CMV-seronegative.

The rearrangement links TRBV9 to TRBJ1-1, with unresolved D. Germline V gene lookup returns CDR1 SGDLS and CDR2 YYNGEE. The CDR3 is 14 amino acids. Trimming removed 5 bases at V and 4 bases at J, with 15 bases between. CDR3 nucleotide sequence: TGTGCCAGCAGTCAAATCCATGGGAGCACTGAAGCTTTCTTT. This encodes CASSQIHGSTEAFF.

This chain joins TRBV28 and TRBJ2-5; D is perhaps TRBD2 (6 bases). Germline assignment: CDR1 MDHEN and CDR2 SYDVKM. This CDR3 has 16 residues. V gave up 4 bases and J gave up 4 bases, with 19 bases separating them. CDR3 nucleotides: TGTGCCAGCAGTTCCGCGGGAAAGGGAAGTCGAGAGACCCAGTACTTC. This sequence encodes CASSSAGKGSRETQYF. The full variable domain, in which reference TRBV28 and TRBJ2-5 provide the parts outside the CDR3, is DVKVTQSSRYLVKRTGEKVFLECVQDMDHENMFWYRQDPGLGLRLIYFSYDVKMKEKGDIPEGYSVSREKKERFSLILESASTNQTSMYLCASSSAGKGSRETQYFGPGTRLLVL.

The chain couples TRBV29-1 to TRBJ2-3; weak D call: TRBD1 (6 bases). This CDR3 is 15 amino acids long. V lost 8 bases, J lost 2 bases, and 20 bases lay in between. Germline assignment: CDR1 SQVTM and CDR2 ANQGSEA. Here the CDR3 DNA reads TGCAGCCTCGCACCCAACGGACAGCTCACAGATACGCAGTATTTT. This gives the protein CSLAPNGQLTDTQYF.

V gene TRBV7-3 combines with J gene TRBJ2-2, with D perhaps matching TRBD2 (5 bases). CDR1 and CDR2 (germline): SGHTA, FQGTGA. CDR3 length equals 13 residues. V was shortened by 3 bases and J by 8 bases, with 10 bases between the two germline ends. The CDR3 here is CASSFGVPGELFF. The CDR3 DNA sequence: TGTGCCAGCAGCTTCGGGGTACCTGGGGAGCTGTTTTTT.

The CDR3 nucleotides read TGTGCCTGCCCATACAGGGGGATTACTGAAAAACTGTTTTTT. It yields the protein CACPYRGITEKLFF. J is TRBJ1-4 and V is TRBV30, with 8 bases matching TRBD1. V was pared by 6 bases and J by 7 bases, with 10 bases of the junction left unmatched. CDR1 and CDR2 from the germline V gene are GTSNPN and SVGIG (reference sequence). The CDR3 length is 14 residues.

This clone has only a few counts. The chain links TRBV4-3 to TRBJ1-1; D call uncertain. The CDR3 runs 14 residues. V lost 4 bases and J lost 7, with 16 bases in between. CDR1 and CDR2 from the germline V gene are LGHNA and YSLEER. Here the CDR3 reads CASSLAEGGVEAFF. In nucleotides, the CDR3 is TGCGCCAGCAGCCTCGCCGAGGGAGGAGTTGAAGCTTTCTTT.

The rearrangement links TRBV30 to TRBJ1-5; a possible D gene is TRBD1 (6 bases). The CDR3 is 12 amino acids. V lost 5 bases and J 3 bases, leaving 8 bases between the germline ends. The germline gives CDR1 GTSNPN, CDR2 SVGIG (reference sequence). The CDR3 region has the DNA TGTGCCTGGGGACAGTCCAATCAGCCCCAGCATTTT. Its protein product is CAWGQSNQPQHF.

The genes are TRBV7-2 and TRBJ1-1, with 8 positions matching TRBD1. The germline V gene has CDR1 SGHTA and CDR2 FQGNSA. This CDR3 region has 11 residues. The trim removed 3 bases at V and 10 bases at J, leaving 1 base unmatched. This chain's CDR3 is CASSFRGPAFF. CDR3 bases: TGTGCCAGCAGCTTCAGGGGGCCAGCTTTCTTT.

The chain joins TRBV15 to TRBJ2-7; TRBD2 matches at 7 bases. Germline V gene data show CDR1 as LNHNV and CDR2 as YYDKDF (reference sequence). J lost 2 bases, V lost 6 bases, and 4 bases had no gene match. The CDR3 covers 13 residues. CDR3 sequence (DNA): TGTGCCACCAGGCCTAGCGGAACCTACGAGCAGTACTTC. It specifies CATRPSGTYEQYF. Supplemented by reference TRBV15 and TRBJ2-7, the full variable domain reads DAMVIQNPRYQVTQFGKPVTLSCSQTLNHNVMYWYQQKSSQAPKLLFHYYDKDFNNEADTPDNFQSRRPNTSFCFLDIRSPGLGDTAMYLCATRPSGTYEQYFGPGTRLTVT.

The chain is built from TRBV19 and TRBJ1-2, with D possibly matching TRBD1 (6 bases). With 5 bases removed from V and 4 bases from J, the gap between germline ends came to 11 bases. CDR3 length equals 13 residues. Germline-derived CDR1 and CDR2 are LNHDA and SQIVND (reference sequence). CDR3 DNA: TGTGCCAGTAGTCCCGGACAGCGCTATGGCTACACCTTC. Protein sequence: CASSPGQRYGYTF. The whole variable domain, filled in from reference TRBV19 and TRBJ1-2, reads DGGITQSPKYLFRKEGQNVTLSCEQNLNHDAMYWYRQDPGQGLRLIYYSQIVNDFQKGDIAEGYSVSREKKESFPLTVTSAQKNPTAFYLCASSPGQRYGYTFGSGTRLTVV.

The chain combines TRBV7-9 with TRBJ2-1, with TRBD1 matching 9 bases. Germline V lookup: CDR1 SEHNR, CDR2 FQNEAQ (reference sequence). Trimming removed 5 bases from V and 3 bases from J; junction bases left unmatched: 8. This CDR3 region has 16 residues. In nucleotides, the CDR3 is TGTGCCAGCAGCCCCGGACAGGGGCTAAACTACAATGAGCAGTTCTTC. This codes for CASSPGQGLNYNEQFF.

This chain connects TRBV5-4 to TRBJ2-7; 11 bases agree with TRBD1. V was clipped by 3 bases and J by 5 bases; unmatched bases: 7. The CDR3 has 15 amino acids. Germline V gives CDR1 SGHNT, CDR2 YYREEE (reference sequence). In DNA form, the CDR3 reads TGTGCCAGCAGCTCCTCCGGGACAGGGGGGGACGAGCAGTACTTC. This translates into CASSSSGTGGDEQYF.

Comment on this clone: A junction boundary mismatches the germline segment, possibly from a read error. The V and J genes are TRBV6-5 and TRBJ2-7, with 9 bases lining up with TRBD1. Germline lookup yields CDR1 MNHEY and CDR2 SVGAGI. There are 13 residues in the CDR3. Here the CDR3 DNA reads TGTGCCAGTAACACAGGGGGCTCCCACGAGCAGTACTTC. This codes for CASNTGGSHEQYF.

The chain employs TRBV27 and TRBJ1-1; the D is unclear. Germline V gene sequence: CDR1 MNHEY, CDR2 SMNVEV (reference sequence). V was shortened by 2 bases and J by 4 bases, with 11 bases between the two germline ends. The CDR3 contains 14 residues. CDR3 coding DNA: TGTGCCAGCAGTTTACGGGGAGGCACCACTGAAGCTTTCTTT. It translates to CASSLRGGTTEAFF.

Only one count was recorded for this clone. The gene calls are TRBV18 and TRBJ1-4; 8 bases fit TRBD1. V was clipped by 3 bases and J by 5 bases; unmatched bases: 8. Germline-derived CDR1 and CDR2 are KGHSH and LQKENI. The CDR3 is 16 residues long. The CDR3 region has the DNA TGTGCCAGCTCACCCGAAGTTGACAGGGGAAATGAAAAACTGTTTTTT. Translation: CASSPEVDRGNEKLFF.

V gene TRBV5-1 combines with J gene TRBJ1-1, with 8 bases aligning to TRBD1. Trimming at V came to 4 bases and at J to 1 base, leaving 6 bases not matched to a gene. Germline CDR1 reads SGHRS; CDR2 reads YFSETQ. The CDR3 totals 15 residues. This CDR3 is CASSPQGVENTEAFF. CDR3 coding DNA: TGCGCCAGCAGCCCACAGGGGGTGGAGAACACTGAAGCTTTCTTT.

This chain connects TRBV7-9 to TRBJ1-5; D unclear. This CDR3 contains 13 residues. The germline V and J ends were trimmed by 7 bases and 0 bases, with 7 bases remaining between them. In germline, CDR1 is SEHNR, CDR2 FQNEAQ (reference sequence). For the CDR3, the DNA is TGTGCCAGCACCTCGTCTAGCAATCAGCCCCAGCATTTT. It yields the protein CASTSSSNQPQHF.

This chain's CDR3 is CASSPSGQGIYGYTF. CDR3 bases: TGTGCCAGCAGCCCCTCGGGACAGGGGATCTATGGCTACACCTTC. The V call is TRBV13, the J call TRBJ1-2, with 10 positions matching TRBD1. The CDR3 spans 15 residues. Germline assignment: CDR1 PRHDT and CDR2 FYEKMQ (reference sequence). V trimming: 5 bases; J trimming: 4 bases; junction bases outside the gene matches: 7.

This clone came up a few times. The chain recombines TRBV27 with TRBJ2-1; 12 positions agree with TRBD2. Germline V CDR1 and CDR2: MNHEY, SMNVEV (reference sequence). This CDR3 is 18 amino acids long. The V segment lost 3 bases and the J segment 9 bases; nucleotides outside the gene matches: 15. This chain's CDR3 is CASSFSSGRAGYYSEQFF. Here the CDR3 DNA reads TGTGCCAGCAGTTTCTCTAGCGGGAGGGCCGGGTATTATAGTGAGCAGTTCTTC.

This clone was observed a few times. V and J are TRBV7-2 and TRBJ2-1, with TRBD2 matching over 8 bases. With V trimmed by 3 bases and J by 8 bases, 9 bases remained unmatched. Germline assignment: CDR1 SGHTA and CDR2 FQGNSA. The CDR3 has 15 amino acids. The CDR3 protein is CASSFSGTRFYEQFF. The CDR3, as DNA: TGTGCCAGCAGCTTCTCCGGGACTAGGTTCTATGAGCAGTTCTTC.

This clone was seen a single time. One end of the junction varies from germline; a read error may be responsible. V is TRBV7-7 and J is TRBJ2-2, with TRBD2 identical over 8 bases. Germline V gene sequence: CDR1 SSHAT, CDR2 FNYEAQ (reference sequence). There are 15 residues in the CDR3. The CDR3 nucleotides are TGTGCTAGCAGCCTAAGCGGGGGAAATACCGGGGAGCTGTTTTTT. The encoded protein is CASSLSGGNTGELFF. Variable domain in full (rest from reference TRBV7-7 and TRBJ2-2): GAGVSQSPRYKVTKRGQDVTLRCDPISSHATLYWYQQALGQGPEFLTYFNYEAQPDKSGLPSDRFSAERPEGSISTLTIQRTEQRDSAMYRCASSLSGGNTGELFFGEGSRLTVL.

The J gene is TRBJ2-2, the V gene TRBV6-6; 8 bases line up with TRBD2. The V gene's germline CDR1 is MNHNY and CDR2 SVGAGI (reference sequence). V was clipped by 5 bases and J by 1 base; unmatched bases: 6. The CDR3 contains 16 residues. DNA for the CDR3: TGTGCCAGCAGTCGCGGACTAGCTGAGAACACCGGGGAGCTGTTTTTT. Its protein product is CASSRGLAENTGELFF.

V usage is TRBV28 and J usage is TRBJ1-6; no firm D call. The length of the CDR3 is 15 residues. Between the trimmed V and J ends, which lost 7 bases and 0 bases, there was a span of 10 bases. Germline assignment: CDR1 MDHEN and CDR2 SYDVKM. The DNA for the CDR3 is TGTGCCAGCACCTTGGGCCCCTCCTATAATTCACCCCTCCACTTT. Its protein product is CASTLGPSYNSPLHF. Using reference TRBV28 and TRBJ1-6 for the parts outside the CDR3, the full variable domain is DVKVTQSSRYLVKRTGEKVFLECVQDMDHENMFWYRQDPGLGLRLIYFSYDVKMKEKGDIPEGYSVSREKKERFSLILESASTNQTSMYLCASTLGPSYNSPLHFGNGTRLTVT.

The rearrangement joins TRBV9 to TRBJ2-1, with D possibly matching TRBD2 (7 bases). V gave up 3 bases and J gave up 7 bases, with 20 bases separating them. The CDR3 is 16 residues long. The germline CDR1 and CDR2 sequences are SGDLS and YYNGEE. CDR3: CASSALTGASGNEQFF. As DNA, the CDR3 is TGTGCCAGCAGCGCCCTAACGGGGGCTAGCGGTAATGAGCAGTTCTTC.

The chain carries TRBV28 and TRBJ1-5; TRBD1 might be the D (5 bases). V lost 4 bases to trimming and J lost 9 bases, with 19 bases between them. Germline lookup yields CDR1 MDHEN and CDR2 SYDVKM. This CDR3 spans 15 amino acids. As DNA, the CDR3 is TGTGCCAGCAGTTCCCCCCCCCAGGGAGGAGGGCCCCAGCATTTT. Residues: CASSSPPQGGGPQHF.

This clone turned up a few times. The rearrangement links TRBV6-5 to TRBJ1-1; no firm D call. The length of the CDR3 is 9 residues. V was cut by 5 bases and J by 11 bases, with 6 bases left in between. CDR1 and CDR2 (germline): MNHEY, SVGAGI. This CDR3 is CASSLLAFF. CDR3 in DNA: TGTGCCAGCAGTCTCCTGGCTTTCTTT.

This clone was observed a single time. The chain combines TRBV25-1 with TRBJ2-1, with TRBD2 identical over 7 bases. CDR3 length: 15 amino acids. Per the germline V gene, CDR1 is MGHDK and CDR2 is SYGVNS. After removal of 5 bases from V and 3 bases from J, the junction contained 7 bases not matched to a gene. CDR3 amino acids: CASSRLAGGYNEQFF. DNA of the CDR3: TGTGCCAGCAGTAGACTAGCCGGGGGCTACAATGAGCAGTTCTTC.

There are a few counts of this clone. The genes are TRBV14 and TRBJ2-2; the D gene is possibly TRBD1 (5 bases). The CDR3 is 14 residues long. Per germline, CDR1 SGHDN and CDR2 FVKESK. V was clipped by 4 bases and J by 5 bases, with 11 bases between them. This chain's CDR3 is CASSRDRRTGELFF. CDR3 DNA: TGTGCCAGCAGCCGCGACAGACGTACCGGGGAGCTGTTTTTT.

CDR3 coding DNA: TGTGCCAGCAGTGGGGCTGCGACAGGCGTTGGTAGCAATCAGCCCCAGCATTTT. It specifies CASSGAATGVGSNQPQHF. The chain has TRBV28 and TRBJ1-5; possibly TRBD1 for D (6 bases). This CDR3 region has 18 residues. Trimming removed 5 bases at V and 0 bases at J, with 20 bases between. Germline CDR1 reads MDHEN; CDR2 reads SYDVKM.

This sequence joins TRBV7-8 and TRBJ2-1, with 12 bases that match TRBD2. After removal of 3 bases from V and 5 bases from J, the junction contained 8 bases not matched to a gene. The CDR3 contains 17 residues. In germline, CDR1 is SGHVS, CDR2 FQNEAQ. The chain's CDR3 is CASSFFGRTSGNNEQFF. In DNA, the CDR3 is TGTGCCAGCAGCTTTTTCGGACGGACTAGCGGGAACAATGAGCAGTTCTTC.